Listed below are T cell receptor beta chains from one sample, sequenced in a study of T cells in Graves' hyperthyroidism and ophthalmopathy. Using its own MiXCR run on the multiplex PCR reads, TCRdb lists one record per CDR3 protein. The repertoire includes hundreds of thousands of distinct CDR3 sequences, about 20% of them detected once, and 50% to 75% sits in the top ten. Sequencing was performed on blood. These receptor sequences come from a man aged 30 to 45 with Graves' ophthalmopathy. The CDR3 runs from the conserved cysteine through the conserved F or W. A D gene is named only where the DNA matches it firmly. Expanded clones get a size class; other rows say once, few or many, or leave the size out.

clone size: many; D gene: .; J gene: TRBJ1-1; V gene: TRBV30; CDR3 protein: CAWSVSGNTETFF; CDR3 DNA: TGTGCCTGGAGTGTCTCGGGGAACACTGAAACTTTCTTT
clone size: many; D gene: .; J gene: TRBJ1-1; V gene: TRBV30; CDR3 protein: CAWKGHENTEAFF; CDR3 DNA: TGTGCCTGGAAAGGACACGAGAACACTGAAGCTTTCTTT
clone size: .; D gene: TRBD2; J gene: TRBJ2-1; V gene: TRBV20-1; CDR3 protein: CSARGQLAGGPGSEQFF; CDR3 DNA: TGCAGTGCTAGAGGACAACTAGCGGGAGGGCCAGGTAGTGAGCAGTTCTTC
clone size: .; D gene: TRBD1; J gene: TRBJ1-1; V gene: TRBV9; CDR3 protein: CASSPEGGTGKYEAFF; CDR3 DNA: TGTGCCAGCAGCCCCGAAGGAGGGACAGGAAAGTATGAAGCTTTCTTT
clone size: few; D gene: TRBD1; J gene: TRBJ1-1; V gene: TRBV7-9; CDR3 protein: CASRPDTGVTEAFF; CDR3 DNA: TGTGCCAGCAGACCTGACACAGGGGTCACTGAAGCTTTCTTT
clone size: .; D gene: .; J gene: TRBJ2-1; V gene: TRBV7-2; CDR3 protein: CASSLAPGRGRRDEQFF; CDR3 DNA: TGTGCCAGCAGCTTAGCTCCGGGGAGGGGGCGCAGGGATGAGCAGTTCTTC
clone size: .; D gene: TRBD1; J gene: TRBJ2-2; V gene: TRBV10-1; CDR3 protein: CASSDRRGPIGELFF; CDR3 DNA: TGCGCCAGCAGTGATCGTAGGGGGCCAATCGGGGAGCTGTTTTTT
clone size: many; D gene: .; J gene: TRBJ2-7; V gene: TRBV11-1; CDR3 protein: CASSLTRVHEQYF; CDR3 DNA: TGTGCCAGCAGCTTAACCAGGGTCCACGAGCAGTACTTC
clone size: few; D gene: TRBD2; J gene: TRBJ2-1; V gene: TRBV28; CDR3 protein: CASSLLTSGIGEQFF; CDR3 DNA: TGTGCCAGCAGTTTATTGACTAGCGGGATCGGTGAGCAGTTCTTC
clone size: many; D gene: TRBD2; J gene: TRBJ2-1; V gene: TRBV28; CDR3 protein: CASSSLTMREGKWEQFF; CDR3 DNA: TGTGCCAGCAGTTCCCTGACAATGCGGGAGGGGAAGTGGGAGCAGTTCTTC
clone size: many; D gene: .; J gene: TRBJ2-7; V gene: TRBV11-2; CDR3 protein: CASSLDRKARPLEQYF; CDR3 DNA: TGTGCCAGCAGCTTAGATAGAAAAGCCAGGCCCCTGGAGCAGTACTTC
clone size: .; D gene: .; J gene: TRBJ2-7; V gene: TRBV25-1; CDR3 protein: CASSDPGLSYEQYF; CDR3 DNA: TGTGCCAGCAGTGATCCTGGCCTCTCCTACGAGCAGTACTTC
clone size: .; D gene: .; J gene: TRBJ1-6; V gene: TRBV3-1; CDR3 protein: CASSQESGWNSPLHF; CDR3 DNA: TGTGCCAGCAGCCAAGAATCAGGGTGGAATTCACCCCTCCACTTT
clone size: .; D gene: .; J gene: TRBJ2-7; V gene: TRBV7-2; CDR3 protein: CASSLAREYEQYF; CDR3 DNA: TGTGCCAGCAGCTTAGCACGGGAATACGAGCAGTACTTC
clone size: .; D gene: .; J gene: TRBJ1-6; V gene: TRBV28; CDR3 protein: CASSPRPRGNSPLHF; CDR3 DNA: TGTGCCAGCAGCCCCCGCCCGCGAGGGAATTCACCCCTCCACTTT
clone size: many; D gene: TRBD2; J gene: TRBJ2-1; V gene: TRBV20-1; CDR3 protein: CSGTSGGYNEQFF; CDR3 DNA: TGCAGTGGGACTAGCGGGGGATACAATGAGCAGTTCTTC
clone size: .; D gene: .; J gene: TRBJ2-1; V gene: TRBV29-1; CDR3 protein: CSELSYNEQFF; CDR3 DNA: TGCAGCGAGCTATCATACAATGAGCAGTTCTTC
clone size: few; D gene: TRBD1; J gene: TRBJ2-1; V gene: TRBV9; CDR3 protein: CASSLQGDGPLTYNEQFF; CDR3 DNA: TGTGCCAGCAGCTTACAGGGGGACGGACCCCTAACCTACAATGAGCAGTTCTTC
clone size: .; D gene: .; J gene: TRBJ2-1; V gene: TRBV5-1; CDR3 protein: CASSPEPGPEGEQFF; CDR3 DNA: TGCGCCAGCAGCCCGGAACCGGGCCCCGAAGGGGAGCAGTTCTTC
clone size: many; D gene: TRBD2; J gene: TRBJ2-1; V gene: TRBV19; CDR3 protein: CASSIGAGGPDEQFF; CDR3 DNA: TGTGCCAGTAGTATTGGAGCGGGAGGGCCCGATGAGCAGTTCTTC
clone size: many; D gene: .; J gene: TRBJ1-2; V gene: TRBV28; CDR3 protein: CASSFAGFYGYTF; CDR3 DNA: TGTGCCAGCAGTTTTGCAGGGTTCTATGGCTACACCTTC
clone size: many; D gene: TRBD2; J gene: TRBJ2-7; V gene: TRBV6-5; CDR3 protein: CASSYSGGSSYEQYF; CDR3 DNA: TGTGCCAGCAGTTACTCGGGCGGGAGCTCCTACGAGCAGTACTTC
clone size: few; D gene: .; J gene: TRBJ2-1; V gene: TRBV20-1; CDR3 protein: CSANQGHEQFF; CDR3 DNA: TGCAGTGCGAACCAGGGGCATGAGCAGTTCTTC
clone size: .; D gene: .; J gene: TRBJ2-5; V gene: TRBV12-5; CDR3 protein: CASGLAPLSEGTIHQETQYF; CDR3 DNA: TGTGCTAGTGGTTTGGCCCCCCTCTCCGAGGGGACAATCCACCAAGAGACCCAGTACTTC
clone size: .; D gene: .; J gene: TRBJ2-1; V gene: TRBV12-5; CDR3 protein: CASGLVLRGFGVRNEQFF; CDR3 DNA: TGTGCTAGTGGTTTGGTACTGAGGGGGTTTGGTGTGCGGAATGAGCAGTTCTTC
clone size: few; D gene: TRBD1; J gene: TRBJ2-7; V gene: TRBV9; CDR3 protein: CASSGSRQGRAYEQYF; CDR3 DNA: TGTGCCAGCAGCGGTTCCAGACAGGGTAGAGCCTACGAGCAGTACTTC
clone size: few; D gene: TRBD2; J gene: TRBJ2-2; V gene: TRBV7-9; CDR3 protein: CASRPLGGSGNTGELFF; CDR3 DNA: TGTGCCAGCAGACCCCTCGGGGGGAGTGGGAACACCGGGGAGCTGTTTTTT
clone size: few; D gene: TRBD2; J gene: TRBJ2-7; V gene: TRBV20-1; CDR3 protein: CSAKPSGSYEQYF; CDR3 DNA: TGCAGTGCTAAGCCTAGCGGCTCCTACGAGCAGTACTTC
clone size: many; D gene: TRBD2; J gene: TRBJ2-1; V gene: TRBV12-3/TRBV12-4; CDR3 protein: CASSWGLAGSLAYNEQFF; CDR3 DNA: TGTGCCAGCAGCTGGGGACTAGCGGGATCTTTAGCCTACAATGAGCAGTTCTTC
clone size: few; D gene: .; J gene: TRBJ2-5; V gene: TRBV24-1; CDR3 protein: CATSDGRGRPPGAQETQYF; CDR3 DNA: TGTGCCACCAGTGATGGGAGGGGGCGCCCACCCGGGGCACAAGAGACCCAGTACTTC
clone size: many; D gene: TRBD1; J gene: TRBJ2-7; V gene: TRBV5-5; CDR3 protein: CASSSSGTVSYEQYF; CDR3 DNA: TGTGCCAGCAGCTCTTCCGGGACAGTTTCCTACGAGCAGTACTTC
clone size: .; D gene: TRBD1; J gene: TRBJ1-1; V gene: TRBV12-3/TRBV12-4; CDR3 protein: CASSRTGRAFF; CDR3 DNA: TGTGCCAGCAGCCGGACAGGGCGAGCTTTCTTT
clone size: few; D gene: .; J gene: TRBJ2-7; V gene: TRBV18; CDR3 protein: CASSPIGGEGSGQYF; CDR3 DNA: TGTGCCAGCTCACCGATCGGGGGAGAGGGATCGGGGCAGTACTTC
clone size: .; D gene: TRBD1; J gene: TRBJ1-2; V gene: TRBV6-1; CDR3 protein: CASKTGDGYTF; CDR3 DNA: TGTGCCAGCAAGACAGGGGATGGCTACACCTTC
clone size: many; D gene: .; J gene: TRBJ2-4; V gene: TRBV27; CDR3 protein: CASRPMTGYIQYF; CDR3 DNA: TGTGCCAGCAGACCAATGACAGGCTACATTCAGTACTTC
clone size: .; D gene: .; J gene: TRBJ2-1; V gene: TRBV6-6; CDR3 protein: CASSYGQSYNEQFF; CDR3 DNA: TGTGCCAGCAGTTACGGTCAGTCCTACAATGAGCAGTTCTTC
clone size: .; D gene: TRBD2; J gene: TRBJ2-7; V gene: TRBV7-2; CDR3 protein: CASSLAGGPFYEQYF; CDR3 DNA: TGTGCCAGCAGCCTAGCGGGAGGGCCCTTCTACGAGCAGTACTTC
clone size: .; D gene: .; J gene: TRBJ2-3; V gene: TRBV4-1; CDR3 protein: CASSQEDRVRGTQYF; CDR3 DNA: TGCGCCAGCAGCCAAGAGGATCGTGTCCGAGGGACGCAGTATTTT
clone size: .; D gene: .; J gene: TRBJ1-2; V gene: TRBV20-1; CDR3 protein: CSAAHGGRAHYGYTF; CDR3 DNA: TGCAGTGCGGCACATGGGGGGCGTGCTCACTATGGCTACACCTTC
clone size: few; D gene: .; J gene: TRBJ2-1; V gene: TRBV7-9; CDR3 protein: CALNVRNEQFF; CDR3 DNA: TGTGCCTTAAATGTCCGGAATGAGCAGTTCTTC
clone size: .; D gene: TRBD2; J gene: TRBJ2-7; V gene: TRBV7-9; CDR3 protein: CASSTRGSGIGSYNEQYF; CDR3 DNA: TGTGCCAGCAGCACGAGGGGTAGCGGGATAGGCTCCTACAATGAGCAGTACTTC
clone size: .; D gene: TRBD2; J gene: TRBJ2-3; V gene: TRBV12-3/TRBV12-4; CDR3 protein: CASRVSGVTDTQYF; CDR3 DNA: TGTGCCAGCAGGGTCAGCGGGGTGACAGATACGCAGTATTTT
clone size: .; D gene: .; J gene: TRBJ1-4; V gene: TRBV5-1; CDR3 protein: CASSFQGTNEKLFF; CDR3 DNA: TGCGCCAGCAGCTTCCAGGGGACTAATGAAAAACTGTTTTTT
clone size: few; D gene: .; J gene: TRBJ2-3; V gene: TRBV29-1; CDR3 protein: CSAPQRAGSTQYF; CDR3 DNA: TGCAGCGCCCCTCAGAGGGCCGGGAGTACGCAGTATTTT
clone size: few; D gene: TRBD2; J gene: TRBJ2-1; V gene: TRBV29-1; CDR3 protein: CSVDPGGRGYNEQFF; CDR3 DNA: TGCAGCGTTGATCCAGGCGGGAGAGGTTACAATGAGCAGTTCTTC
clone size: many; D gene: .; J gene: TRBJ1-5; V gene: TRBV12-3/TRBV12-4; CDR3 protein: CASSLRAGNVGQPQHF; CDR3 DNA: TGTGCCAGCAGTTTAAGGGCAGGGAACGTAGGTCAGCCCCAGCATTTT
clone size: .; D gene: .; J gene: TRBJ2-7; V gene: TRBV6-1; CDR3 protein: CASSEGQYEQYF; CDR3 DNA: TGTGCCAGCAGTGAAGGTCAATACGAGCAGTACTTC
clone size: once; D gene: TRBD2; J gene: TRBJ2-1; V gene: TRBV10-3; CDR3 protein: CAISESSGRYSEQFF; CDR3 DNA: TGTGCCATCAGTGAGTCTAGCGGGAGGTATAGTGAGCAGTTCTTC
clone size: many; D gene: .; J gene: TRBJ2-2; V gene: TRBV3-1; CDR3 protein: CASSPLQANTGELFF; CDR3 DNA: TGTGCCAGCAGCCCTCTCCAAGCGAACACCGGGGAGCTGTTTTTT
clone size: .; D gene: .; J gene: TRBJ2-3; V gene: TRBV2; CDR3 protein: CASSGSPQADTQYF; CDR3 DNA: TGTGCCAGCAGTGGAAGCCCTCAGGCAGATACGCAGTATTTT
clone size: many; D gene: .; J gene: TRBJ2-3; V gene: TRBV11-2; CDR3 protein: CASSTSPGSTDTQYF; CDR3 DNA: TGTGCCAGCAGCACTAGCCCCGGGAGTACAGATACGCAGTATTTT
clone size: .; D gene: .; J gene: TRBJ1-2; V gene: TRBV7-9; CDR3 protein: CASSPLLYDYGYTF; CDR3 DNA: TGTGCCAGCAGCCCCCTACTATACGACTATGGCTACACCTTC
clone size: .; D gene: .; J gene: TRBJ2-3; V gene: TRBV7-3; CDR3 protein: CASSPVRGTDTQYF; CDR3 DNA: TGTGCCAGCAGCCCGGTCAGGGGCACAGATACGCAGTATTTT